What follows is one T cell receptor (beta chain) and its context. This table comes from immunoSEQ multiplex PCR, and its TCRdb copy is limited to in-frame clones, with some not included. The sample lists roughly 100,000 clones, 80% to 95% occurring once. This sample stems from a study of T cell changes during pregnancy in multiple sclerosis. Trimming took 2 bases from V and 5 from J; bases not matched to a gene: 4. The CDR3 contains 15 residues. Germline CDR1 reads SGHNT; CDR2 reads YYREEE (reference sequence). This chain joins TRBV5-4 and TRBJ2-3; 11 positions agree with TRBD1. The sequence derives from a female donor with multiple sclerosis, enrolled in a pregnancy study. The sample consisted of peripheral blood, taken after pregnancy. In DNA, the CDR3 is TGTGCCAGCAGCTTACAGGGACAGGGGGTAGATACGCAGTATTTT. Translated: CASSLQGQGVDTQYF.